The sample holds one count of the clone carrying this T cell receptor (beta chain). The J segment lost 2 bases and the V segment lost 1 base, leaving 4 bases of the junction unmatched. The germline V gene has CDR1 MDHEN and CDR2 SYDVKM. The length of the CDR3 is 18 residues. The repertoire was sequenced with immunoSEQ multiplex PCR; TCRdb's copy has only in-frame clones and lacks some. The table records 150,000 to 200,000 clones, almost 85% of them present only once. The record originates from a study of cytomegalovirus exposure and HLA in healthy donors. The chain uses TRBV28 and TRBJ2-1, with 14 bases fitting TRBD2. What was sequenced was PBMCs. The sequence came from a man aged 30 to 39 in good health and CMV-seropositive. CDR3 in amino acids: CASSLYLTSGGAYNEQFF. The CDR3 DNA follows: TGTGCCAGCAGTTTATACTTGACTAGCGGGGGGGCCTACAATGAGCAGTTCTTC.